The 7 T cell receptor beta chains below were found in one sample sequenced in a study of regulatory T cells in long-lasting Graves disease. According to the study, TCR beta libraries were built with iRepertoire HTBI primers and CDR3-region Arm-PCR. TCRdb ran MiXCR on the multiplex PCR reads and lists one entry per CDR3 protein. The profile shows over 400,000 distinct CDR3 sequences, 13% to 15% of them singletons. As to time point: newly diagnosed GD, antithyroid drugs for less than 3 months. Isolated PBMC RNA provided the starting material for the TCR library. These data were also filed under a second study, of T cells in Graves' hyperthyroidism and ophthalmopathy.

The material sequenced was peripheral blood mononuclear cells (PBMCs), taken at new diagnosis, from a patient treated with antithyroid drugs. These receptors were taken from a woman between 50 and 59 years old with Graves disease.

The chain joins TRBV2 to TRBJ2-1; 10 bases fit TRBD1. Germline CDR1 is SNHLY and CDR2 is FYNNEI. The junction had 4 bases not matched to a gene; V was cut back by 8 bases and J by 3 bases. CDR3 length equals 14 residues. CDR3 region: CASGRDRGYNEQFF. Here the CDR3 DNA reads TGTGCCAGCGGCCGGGACAGGGGCTACAATGAGCAGTTCTTC.

The J gene is TRBJ2-5, the V gene TRBV9, with D unresolved. V was pared by 0 bases and J by 6 bases, with 9 bases between. Germline V gives CDR1 SGDLS, CDR2 YYNGEE. CDR3 length equals 13 residues. In nucleotides, the CDR3 is TGTGCCAGCAGCGTAGAGTCGGAGCAGACCCAGTACTTC. Amino acids: CASSVESEQTQYF. Full variable domain (outside the CDR3, taken from reference TRBV9 and TRBJ2-5): DSGVTQTPKHLITATGQRVTLRCSPRSGDLSVYWYQQSLDQGLQFLIQYYNGEERAKGNILERFSAQQFPDLHSELNLSSLELGDSALYFCASSVESEQTQYFGPGTRLLVL.

This clonotype was seen more than once but under ten times. The rearrangement links TRBV3-1 to TRBJ1-1, with D uncertain. The germline gives CDR1 LGHDT, CDR2 YNNKEL (reference sequence). This CDR3 has 14 residues. Trimming removed 3 bases at V and 1 base at J, with 9 bases between. CDR3: CASSQTDQNTEAFF. The CDR3, as DNA: TGTGCCAGCAGCCAGACGGACCAGAACACTGAAGCTTTCTTT.

This clonotype was seen a handful of times. The CDR3 sequence is CASRGTSGPLYEQYF. The CDR3, as DNA: TGTGCCAGCAGGGGGACTAGCGGTCCCTTGTACGAGCAGTACTTC. The chain couples TRBV2 to TRBJ2-7; 11 nucleotides agree with TRBD2. V shed 6 bases, J shed 4 bases, and the junction held 8 bases outside the gene matches. CDR1 and CDR2 from the germline V gene are SNHLY and FYNNEI. CDR3 length: 15 amino acids.

The sample holds many counts of this clonotype. V usage is TRBV12-3 or TRBV12-4 and J usage is TRBJ2-3; D gene ambiguous. The CDR3 extends over 11 amino acids. The germline V and J ends were trimmed by 5 bases and 7 bases, with 7 bases remaining between them. This CDR3 reads CASSGRYTQYF. The CDR3 DNA reads as TGTGCCAGCAGTGGAAGGTATACGCAGTATTTT.

The V gene is TRBV19, the J gene TRBJ2-1; D gene ambiguous. Trimming took 3 bases from V and 4 from J, leaving 13 bases between them. This CDR3 comprises 15 residues. The germline V gene has CDR1 LNHDA and CDR2 SQIVND (reference sequence). The CDR3 loop reads CASSIPEEPYNEQFF. CDR3 nucleotide sequence: TGTGCCAGTAGTATTCCAGAGGAACCTTACAATGAGCAGTTCTTC.

There are many counts of this clonotype. This chain links TRBV14 with TRBJ2-2, with 12 bases fitting TRBD2. CDR3 length: 16 amino acids. Germline V gives CDR1 SGHDN, CDR2 FVKESK. Trimming cost V 4 bases and J 5 bases; bases outside gene matches: 5. Written as DNA, the CDR3 is TGTGCCAGCAGCCCCGGACTAGCGGGATTAACCGGGGAGCTGTTTTTT. This gives the protein CASSPGLAGLTGELFF.